This passage covers 9 T cell receptor beta chains from one sample sequenced in a study of T cell responses to AZD1222 COVID-19 vaccine. Repertoires were generated with immunoSEQ multiplex PCR, while TCRdb's copy carries only in-frame clones and drops some. The sample lists tens of thousands of clones; over 85% were seen once. The material was peripheral blood, obtained on day 0 of AZD1222 vaccination. The receptors here all came from an adult in good health.

In this sample, this clone turned up a few times. The J gene is TRBJ1-5, the V gene TRBV5-1, with D possibly matching TRBD1 (5 bases). Germline V gives CDR1 SGHRS, CDR2 YFSETQ. The CDR3 length is 15 residues. The V end lost 5 bases, the J end lost 1 base, and 13 bases lay between the germline ends. As DNA, the CDR3 is TGCGCCAGCAGTCCGGGGGGGACGAGCAATCAGCCCCAGCATTTT. Amino acid sequence: CASSPGGTSNQPQHF.

The chain has TRBV6-2 or TRBV6-3 and TRBJ1-5, with a weak D call TRBD1 (6 bases). Trimming left V 2 bases short and J 6 bases short, with 11 bases between. Germline CDR1 and CDR2: MNHEY and SVGEGT. This CDR3 is built from 14 residues. This CDR3 is CASSYGGGSQPQHF. In nucleotides, the CDR3 is TGTGCCAGCAGTTACGGGGGCGGCAGTCAGCCCCAGCATTTT.

This chain connects TRBV6-5 to TRBJ1-1; D remains unclear. CDR1 is MNHEY and CDR2 is SVGAGI in the germline V gene. The ends were cut back, 2 bases at V and 6 bases at J, with 16 bases in the middle. CDR3 length equals 15 residues. The CDR3 sequence is CASSYPGSGGSEAFF. CDR3 in DNA: TGTGCCAGCAGTTACCCCGGGAGCGGTGGATCTGAAGCTTTCTTT.

The chain recombines TRBV5-4 with TRBJ1-1; tentative D call: TRBD1 (6 bases). CDR1 is SGHNT and CDR2 is YYREEE in the germline V gene (reference sequence). Deletions cut 4 bases from V and 6 bases from J, with 13 bases between. The CDR3 covers 13 residues. The CDR3 sequence: CASSPGTIAEAFF. The CDR3 nucleotides read TGTGCCAGCAGCCCCGGGACAATCGCTGAAGCTTTCTTT.

This clone has only one observation. The chain recombines TRBV3-1 (or the pseudogene TRBV3-2) with TRBJ1-1; D is unclear. Germline V CDR1 and CDR2: LGHDT, YNNKEL (reference sequence). The CDR3 totals 12 residues. DNA of the CDR3: TGTGCTGCGCGGGGATGGAACACTGAAGCTTTCTTT. Protein sequence: CAARGWNTEAFF.

The chain joins TRBV9 to TRBJ2-5; D is perhaps TRBD2 (6 bases). Trimming shortened V by 0 bases and J by 4 bases, and 16 bases separated the two germline ends. CDR1 and CDR2 (germline): SGDLS, YYNGEE. The CDR3 has 16 amino acids. The CDR3 nucleotides read TGTGCCAGCAGCGTAGGGCTAGCGAGAGGTTCAGAGACCCAGTACTTC. Amino acids: CASSVGLARGSETQYF.

This chain uses TRBV24-1 with TRBJ2-6; maybe TRBD2 (6 bases). Trimming stripped 3 bases from V and 2 bases from J, with 7 bases between. The CDR3 is 15 amino acids. Germline V gives CDR1 KGHDR, CDR2 SFDVKD. The CDR3 sequence is CATSDGGAGANVLTF. The CDR3 nucleotides are TGTGCCACCAGTGATGGAGGGGCTGGGGCCAACGTCCTGACTTTC.

The chain is built from TRBV3-1 (or the pseudogene TRBV3-2) and TRBJ1-1; D not certain. The CDR3 runs 14 residues. Trimming removed 0 bases at V and 7 bases at J, with 12 bases between. Germline CDR1 LGHDT, CDR2 YNNKEL (reference sequence). The CDR3 DNA reads TGTGCCAGCAGCCAAGAATCGGCAGAGGGTGAAGCTTTCTTT. Amino acid sequence: CASSQESAEGEAFF.

The chain uses TRBV6-2 or TRBV6-3 and TRBJ1-1; no firm D call. Looked up from germline, CDR1 is MNHEY and CDR2 is SVGEGT. The germline V and J ends were trimmed by 2 bases and 1 base, with 8 bases remaining between them. The CDR3 length is 14 residues. CDR3 sequence reads: CASSYPTGNTEAFF. The CDR3 DNA reads as TGTGCCAGCAGTTACCCGACCGGGAACACTGAAGCTTTCTTT.